The rows below give T cell receptor beta chains drawn from one sample of a study of T cell changes during pregnancy in multiple sclerosis. Using immunoSEQ multiplex PCR, the repertoire was profiled, and TCRdb retains in-frame clones only, with some absent. Here the sample spans about 62,000 clones, 92% being singletons. The sequencing used peripheral blood, collected in the second trimester of pregnancy. These receptors came from a female donor in good health, enrolled as a control in a pregnancy study. CDR3s include the opening cysteine and the closing phenylalanine or tryptophan. The order of the fields is D gene, CDR3 length, V gene, CDR3 protein. The D gene is left open where the match is weak.

NA | 15 | TRBV9 | CASSAEGVRNQPQHF
NA | 15 | TRBV28 | CASSPRLSGANVLTF
NA | 13 | TRBV4-1 | CASSRPRGSEAFF
NA | 14 | TRBV27 | CASARWEGGEKLFF
TRBD2 | 17 | TRBV7-9 | CASSLVHSGGASETQYF
NA | 12 | TRBV6-5 | CATSGTQYGYTF
NA | 13 | TRBV27 | CASSPRLGNEQFF
NA | 16 | TRBV2 | CASSEVGARVGQPQHF
NA | 12 | TRBV7-3 | CASSPSGDTQYF
TRBD2 | 13 | TRBV6-1 | CASRLAGGDTQYF
NA | 14 | TRBV5-6 | CASSLAGMRRGYTF
NA | 14 | TRBV7-3 | CASSLGGAGTEAFF
TRBD2 | 15 | TRBV18 | CASSRPVAGGLEQFF
NA | 13 | TRBV19 | CAIYDRFNEKLFF
NA | 11 | TRBV7-9 | CASSSVYEQYF
TRBD1 | 15 | TRBV28 | CAAATTGGLRNEQFF
TRBD1 | 16 | TRBV7-8 | CASSLGPPGQGFEQYF
TRBD2 | 14 | TRBV6-1 | CASGEGSFTDTQYF
TRBD1 | 15 | TRBV11-3 | CASSFVTGVAGELFF
TRBD2 | 18 | TRBV9 | CASSVAPPLGGGNNEQFF
NA | 15 | TRBV28 | CASSSLTPNPYEQYF
TRBD1 | 18 | TRBV2 | CASSVVPGQGAGANVLTF
NA | 12 | TRBV30 | CAWSRVNYGYTF
TRBD2 | 15 | TRBV19 | CASSSTSEEYNEQFF
TRBD1 | 13 | TRBV15 | CATSRTGGREQFF
TRBD1 | 14 | TRBV7-8 | CASKGRDSAYEQYF
TRBD1 | 15 | TRBV7-6 | CASSRTRQGAWEQYF
NA | 13 | TRBV5-1 | CASRWDNNEKLFF
TRBD2 | 14 | TRBV9 | CASSVGDYTDTQYF
TRBD1 | 15 | TRBV7-9 | CASSLATGGVDTQYF
NA | 13 | TRBV29-1 | CSVERAPNYGYTF
TRBD1 | 14 | TRBV27 | CASSSSGTGKGYTF
NA | 13 | TRBV28 | CASLGRGTQPQHF
TRBD2 | 17 | TRBV5-6 | CASSWRTSKGRWHEQFF
TRBD2 | 16 | TRBV2 | CASRLAGGGAYNEQFF
NA | 16 | TRBV18 | CASSPRLDGSYNEQFF
TRBD1 | 18 | TRBV7-2 | CASSLRPPGQGSTGELFF
NA | 15 | TRBV5-6 | CASSRPDYSTDTQYF
TRBD2 | 17 | TRBV10-1 | CASSESTHGGGQETQYF
NA | 14 | TRBV5-4 | CASSLQGANYGYTF
NA | 14 | TRBV29-1 | CSVDAVSSYNEQFF
NA | 13 | TRBV29-1 | CSVDGKMNTEAFF
NA | 15 | TRBV5-1 | CASSLSLSAQETQYF
TRBD1 | 17 | TRBV18 | CASSRQDTGTGPGELFF
TRBD2 | 15 | TRBV11-2 | CASSSNLGLAGEQYF
TRBD2 | 14 | TRBV11-2 | CASSASGSKGEQYF
NA | 14 | TRBV27 | CASSPSSSLREQFF